This TCR beta chain was obtained from a study of T cell responses to AZD1222 COVID-19 vaccine. Study results and caveats: Reportedly, nearly half of unique spike TCRs recognized epitopes outside B.1.351/B.1.1.7 mutations. Most donors were white British and more were female, and clonal diversity was possibly underestimated.

Second-dose intervals near 4 or 12 weeks were combined. Profiled with immunoSEQ multiplex PCR; TCRdb holds only in-frame clones, not every one. Here the sample spans about 78,000 clones, about nine tenths being singletons. This CDR3 comprises 16 residues. CDR1 and CDR2 from the germline V gene are MDHEN and SYDVKM. V gave up 2 bases and J gave up 4 bases; unmatched junction bases: 9. Worth noting for this clone: Its antigen is undetermined.

This chain uses TRBV28 with TRBJ1-2; 8 bases fit TRBD1. The TCR originated in an adult who received the AZD1222 COVID-19 vaccine. Specimen: peripheral blood, collected 28 days after the second AZD1222 dose. CDR3 region: CASSLPGGLGGYGYTF. The DNA of the CDR3 is TGTGCCAGCAGTTTACCAGGGGGCCTGGGAGGCTATGGCTACACCTTC.